The 13 T cell receptor beta chains below come from one sample, sequenced in a study of shared clonotypes between healthy human individuals. Assay: immunoSEQ multiplex PCR; the TCRdb copy retains only in-frame clones and omits some. The sample contains more than 2,000,000 clones, more than 80% of which appear only once. Sequenced input: naive CD4+ T cells sorted from blood. Subset in this sample: CD45RA+ positively selected. Source of these receptors: a man younger than 35 in good health.

The chain recombines TRBV18 with TRBJ2-3; 7 nucleotides agree with TRBD2. With V trimmed by 3 bases and J by 2 bases, 5 bases remained unmatched. Germline V gene lookup returns CDR1 KGHSH and CDR2 LQKENI. CDR3 length: 15 residues. The CDR3 region is CASSPKAGNTDTQYF. The CDR3 region has the DNA TGTGCCAGCTCACCCAAAGCGGGAAACACAGATACGCAGTATTTT.

The chain employs TRBV7-9 and TRBJ2-7, with 11 positions matching TRBD2. Germline V lookup: CDR1 SEHNR, CDR2 FQNEAQ (reference sequence). J was trimmed by 7 bases and V by 1 base; bases with no gene match: 6. CDR3 length equals 15 residues. Here the CDR3 DNA reads TGTGCCAGCAGCTTAGTTGGCCTAGCGGGAGGTGAGCAGTACTTC. It is translated as CASSLVGLAGGEQYF.

The gene calls are TRBV4-1 and TRBJ2-1; 7 positions agree with TRBD2. This CDR3 contains 14 residues. Germline assignment: CDR1 MGHRA and CDR2 YSYEKL. V was clipped by 0 bases and J by 6 bases; unmatched bases: 2. DNA for the CDR3: TGCGCCAGCAGCCAAGACCCGGGGGGCAATGAGCAGTTCTTC. Residues: CASSQDPGGNEQFF.

In DNA, the CDR3 is TGCGCCAGCAAAACTAGCGGGGGATACTACAATGAGCAGTTCTTC. The encoded protein is CASKTSGGYYNEQFF. This chain links TRBV5-1 with TRBJ2-1; 11 bases match TRBD2. The CDR3 has 15 amino acids. CDR1 is SGHRS and CDR2 is YFSETQ in the germline V gene. V lost 6 bases, J lost 3 bases, and 5 bases stayed unmatched.

The gene calls are TRBV18 and TRBJ2-1; tentatively, D is TRBD1 (5 bases). Trimming removed 5 bases from V and 4 bases from J, with 12 bases in between. Germline assignment: CDR1 KGHSH and CDR2 LQKENI. The CDR3 has 14 residues. The DNA of the CDR3 is TGTGCCAGCTCAGCCATCGACAGTTACAATGAGCAGTTCTTC. Encoded protein: CASSAIDSYNEQFF. Filled out from reference TRBV18 and TRBJ2-1, the complete variable domain reads NAGVMQNPRHLVRRRGQEARLRCSPMKGHSHVYWYRQLPEEGLKFMVYLQKENIIDESGMPKERFSAEFPKEGPSILRIQQVVRGDSAAYFCASSAIDSYNEQFFGPGTRLTVL.

The chain joins TRBV4-1 to TRBJ2-2; TRBD1 matches at 9 bases. The CDR3 spans 16 residues. Germline V gene data show CDR1 as MGHRA and CDR2 as YSYEKL. Losses at the gene ends were 5 bases for V and 5 bases for J; bases not matched to a gene: 9. This CDR3 reads CASSRPGQGRTGELFF. The CDR3 region has the DNA TGCGCCAGCAGCAGACCGGGACAGGGTAGGACCGGGGAGCTGTTTTTT.

Points on this clone: At the DNA level, this CDR3 is encoded by other sequences in the same sample as well. The chain couples TRBV7-9 to TRBJ2-1; tentative D call: TRBD2 (5 bases). Germline-derived CDR1 and CDR2 are SEHNR and FQNEAQ (reference sequence). The germline V and J ends were trimmed by 1 base and 9 bases, with 10 bases remaining between them. The length of the CDR3 is 13 residues. CDR3 residues: CASSLVGAGEQFF. The CDR3 DNA follows: TGTGCCAGCAGCTTAGTTGGCGCGGGTGAGCAGTTCTTC.

This chain joins TRBV7-2 and TRBJ1-6; the D is unclear. V was shortened by 0 bases and J by 6 bases, with 12 bases between the two germline ends. This CDR3 has 16 amino acids. CDR1 SGHTA and CDR2 FQGNSA come from the germline V gene. The CDR3 nucleotides are TGTGCCAGCAGCTTAGCGCCGGGGATAGGTAATTCACCCCTCCACTTT. Translation gives CASSLAPGIGNSPLHF.

The rearrangement links TRBV18 to TRBJ2-1, with D possibly matching TRBD1 (6 bases). This CDR3 contains 16 residues. Trimming cost V 1 base and J 4 bases, with 14 bases left between them. Looked up from germline, CDR1 is KGHSH and CDR2 is LQKENI. This CDR3 is CASSPLPTGEYNEQFF. The CDR3 DNA follows: TGTGCCAGCTCACCACTTCCGACAGGTGAATACAATGAGCAGTTCTTC. The whole variable domain, remainder taken from reference TRBV18 and TRBJ2-1, is NAGVMQNPRHLVRRRGQEARLRCSPMKGHSHVYWYRQLPEEGLKFMVYLQKENIIDESGMPKERFSAEFPKEGPSILRIQQVVRGDSAAYFCASSPLPTGEYNEQFFGPGTRLTVL.

This rearrangement joins TRBV27 to TRBJ2-1; D unclear. The V end was cut by 0 bases, the J end by 11 bases, with 14 bases between. Germline V gene lookup returns CDR1 MNHEY and CDR2 SMNVEV (reference sequence). The CDR3 contains 14 residues. The CDR3: CASSLSFRLTKQFF. DNA of the CDR3: TGTGCCAGCAGTTTATCGTTCAGACTGACCAAGCAGTTCTTC.

V usage is TRBV25-1 and J usage is TRBJ2-6, with D tentatively TRBD2 (7 bases). Trimming pared 2 bases from V and 4 bases from J, leaving 12 bases between. The CDR3 spans 16 residues. CDR1 and CDR2 (germline): MGHDK, SYGVNS. The CDR3 DNA is TGTGCCAGCAGTGAACCCCGGGGGGCCGGGGCCAACGTCCTGACTTTC. It is translated as CASSEPRGAGANVLTF.

Concerning this clone itself: Other DNA sequences within the sample encode an identical CDR3. V and J are TRBV18 and TRBJ2-3, with D perhaps TRBD2 (6 bases). V was cut by 3 bases and J by 0 bases, with 10 bases left in between. Germline V CDR1 and CDR2: KGHSH, LQKENI. This CDR3 comprises 15 residues. The chain's CDR3 is CASSPRGGSTDTQYF. In nucleotides, the CDR3 is TGTGCCAGCTCACCGCGGGGCGGAAGCACAGATACGCAGTATTTT.

The genes are TRBV18 and TRBJ2-1; the D gene could be TRBD1 or TRBD2 (5 bases each). Trimming cost V 0 bases and J 2 bases, with 11 bases left between them. The CDR3 spans 16 residues. Germline CDR1 reads KGHSH; CDR2 reads LQKENI. This CDR3 is CASSPPQEGTYNEQFF. The CDR3 region has the DNA TGTGCCAGCTCACCACCGCAAGAGGGGACCTACAATGAGCAGTTCTTC.